What follows are 31 T cell receptor beta chains derived from one specimen sequenced in a study of shared clonotypes between healthy human individuals. Repertoires were generated with immunoSEQ multiplex PCR, while TCRdb's copy carries only in-frame clones and drops some. The sample holds 2 million to 2.5 million clones; just over 90% are singletons and the top ten take 0.3% to 0.4%. Material for sequencing was naive CD4+ T cells from PBMCs. As for subset: CD45RA+ positively selected. Receptors were obtained from a man between 18 and 29 years old in good health. Some clones in this sample may be carry-over from other donors' samples.

This chain uses TRBV7-2 with TRBJ1-5, with 11 bases aligning to TRBD1. CDR3 size: 16 residues. Germline V lookup: CDR1 SGHTA, CDR2 FQGNSA. J was trimmed by 5 bases and V by 5 bases; bases with no gene match: 8. CDR3 coding DNA: TGTGCCAGCAGCCAAGAGGGGACAGGGGGTTATCAGCCCCAGCATTTT. This sequence encodes CASSQEGTGGYQPQHF.

This chain connects TRBV28 to TRBJ2-7; D is ambiguous. The CDR3 has 13 residues. Trimming stripped 3 bases from V and 4 bases from J, with 10 bases between. The germline V gene has CDR1 MDHEN and CDR2 SYDVKM. DNA for the CDR3: TGTGCCAGCAGTTTTAGTGACTTGTACGAGCAGTACTTC. Protein product: CASSFSDLYEQYF.

About this clone: Other DNA sequences of this sample code for an identical CDR3. The chain carries TRBV14 and TRBJ2-1; tentatively, D is TRBD2 (6 bases). CDR1 and CDR2 from the germline V gene are SGHDN and FVKESK. The CDR3 has 15 amino acids. Trimming left V 3 bases short and J 1 base short, with 10 bases between. For the CDR3, the DNA is TGTGCCAGCAGCCAGGCGGGATTTTCCTACAATGAGCAGTTCTTC. It specifies CASSQAGFSYNEQFF.

This clone was picked up one time. The genes are TRBV28 and TRBJ1-1, with 7 bases lining up with TRBD1. This CDR3 comprises 15 residues. Per the germline V gene, CDR1 is MDHEN and CDR2 is SYDVKM. The ends lost 7 bases at V and 0 bases at J; junction bases unmatched: 8. The CDR3 bases are TGTGCCAGCATCCTAGGGGGCACTTTGAACACTGAAGCTTTCTTT. It translates to CASILGGTLNTEAFF.

The chain employs TRBV7-2 and TRBJ1-5, with no clear D. CDR1 and CDR2 (germline): SGHTA, FQGNSA. The V and J ends lost 3 bases and 5 bases respectively, with 8 bases between them. This CDR3 has 13 residues. This chain's CDR3 is CASSLTFDQPQHF. The CDR3 DNA sequence: TGTGCCAGCAGCTTGACCTTTGATCAGCCCCAGCATTTT.

CDR3 loop: CASSPLVGGYGYTF. CDR3 bases: TGTGCCAGCTCCCCGCTTGTGGGGGGCTATGGCTACACCTTC. The J gene is TRBJ1-2, the V gene TRBV18, with D possibly matching TRBD1 (5 bases). The CDR3 totals 14 residues. Trimming stripped 6 bases from V and 4 bases from J, with 15 bases between. CDR1 is KGHSH, CDR2 LQKENI, per germline.

Remarks on this clone: At one boundary the junction diverges from the germline segment, which might be a read error. The rearrangement links TRBV9 to TRBJ1-3; a weak D match, TRBD1 (6 bases). Germline V gene lookup returns CDR1 SGDLS and CDR2 YYNGEE. The CDR3 contains 17 residues. The CDR3 nucleotides are TGTGCCAGCAGCCCAGACGGACAGATGAGCTCTGGAAACTCCATATATTTT. Translating it yields CASSPDGQMSSGNSIYF.

V usage is TRBV5-1 and J usage is TRBJ1-2; perhaps TRBD1 as D (5 bases). CDR3 length: 15 residues. Trimming shortened V by 3 bases and J by 4 bases, and 16 bases separated the two germline ends. Germline values: CDR1 SGHRS, CDR2 YFSETQ. CDR3 amino acids: CASSSSFGASYGYTF. CDR3 in DNA: TGCGCCAGCAGCTCCTCGTTTGGGGCCAGCTATGGCTACACCTTC.

As to this clone: The identical CDR3 is also encoded by other nucleotide sequences in the sample. CDR3 sequence reads: CASSRLTSGRWYEQYF. CDR3 coding DNA: TGTGCCAGCAGCAGATTAACTAGCGGGAGATGGTACGAGCAGTACTTC. V gene TRBV5-6 combines with J gene TRBJ2-7, with 11 bases lining up with TRBD2. V was pared by 4 bases and J by 4 bases, with 10 bases of the junction left unmatched. The CDR3 contains 16 residues. CDR1 and CDR2 from the germline V gene are SGHDT and YYEEEE. The whole variable domain, remainder taken from reference TRBV5-6 and TRBJ2-7, is DAGVTQSPTHLIKTRGQQVTLRCSPKSGHDTVSWYQQALGQGPQFIFQYYEEEERQRGNFPDRFSGHQFPNYSSELNVNALLLGDSALYLCASSRLTSGRWYEQYFGPGTRLTVT.

Note on this clone: The junction shows a germline mismatch at one end, possibly a read error. CDR3 nucleotide sequence: TGTGCCAGCACCTTATCCCTAGCAACATCCTACAATGAGCAGTTCTTC. Amino acid sequence: CASTLSLATSYNEQFF. This chain links TRBV7-2 with TRBJ2-1; tentatively, D is TRBD2 (5 bases). This CDR3 spans 16 amino acids. Per germline, CDR1 SGHTA and CDR2 FQGNSA.

This chain links TRBV7-3 with TRBJ2-5; 7 positions match TRBD2. The V gene end was trimmed by 5 bases and the J gene end by 3 bases; junction bases not matched to a gene: 18. The CDR3 has 18 residues. Germline V CDR1 and CDR2: SGHTA, FQGTGA. CDR3 coding DNA: TGTGCCAGCAGCCCCCGATCTAGTAGCGGGTATCCCAAAGAGACCCAGTACTTC. Translating gives CASSPRSSSGYPKETQYF.

The CDR3 nucleotides read TGTGCCAGCAGCGTAGACCCCGGGGGGCATGAAAAACTGTTTTTT. It specifies CASSVDPGGHEKLFF. The genes are TRBV9 and TRBJ1-4, with a possible D match to TRBD1 (6 bases). V was pared by 0 bases and J by 6 bases, with 12 bases between. Germline-derived CDR1 and CDR2 are SGDLS and YYNGEE. This CDR3 is 15 amino acids long. The full variable domain, with the rest looked up from reference TRBV9 and TRBJ1-4, is DSGVTQTPKHLITATGQRVTLRCSPRSGDLSVYWYQQSLDQGLQFLIQYYNGEERAKGNILERFSAQQFPDLHSELNLSSLELGDSALYFCASSVDPGGHEKLFFGSGTQLSVL.

This clone was seen just once. This rearrangement joins TRBV27 to TRBJ2-7; 11 nucleotides line up with TRBD2. The V and J ends lost 5 bases and 1 base, in that order; junction bases with no gene match: 7. The CDR3 spans 16 residues. The V gene's germline CDR1 is MNHEY and CDR2 SMNVEV (reference sequence). The CDR3 sequence is CASSLIAGGTSYEQYF. The CDR3 bases are TGTGCCAGCAGTCTAATAGCGGGAGGGACTTCCTACGAGCAGTACTTC.

The genes are TRBV2 and TRBJ2-4; D gene uncertain. Germline V gives CDR1 SNHLY, CDR2 FYNNEI. Between the trimmed V and J ends, which lost 7 bases and 0 bases, there was a span of 13 bases. This CDR3 contains 15 residues. Written as DNA, the CDR3 is TGTGCCAGCACCCCAGAGGTAGCAGCCAAAAACATTCAGTACTTC. Translated, it gives CASTPEVAAKNIQYF.

To note about this clone: Other DNA sequences in this specimen translate into the identical CDR3. The chain links TRBV5-4 to TRBJ2-1, with 13 positions matching TRBD2. CDR3 length: 16 amino acids. The junction had 4 bases not matched to a gene; V was cut back by 3 bases and J by 4 bases. The V gene's germline CDR1 is SGHNT and CDR2 YYREEE (reference sequence). As DNA, the CDR3 is TGTGCCAGCAGCTCGGGGGGACTAGCGGGGTACAATGAGCAGTTCTTC. This gives the protein CASSSGGLAGYNEQFF.

This chain uses TRBV11-2 with TRBJ2-5; D remains ambiguous. CDR3 length equals 14 residues. V was cut by 4 bases and J by 2 bases, with 11 bases left in between. Germline V CDR1 and CDR2: SGHAT, FQNNGV. Here the CDR3 DNA reads TGTGCCAGCAGCTCCAGGACGGCGCAAGAGACCCAGTACTTC. This codes for CASSSRTAQETQYF.

V usage is TRBV7-7 and J usage is TRBJ1-1, with D unclear. Trimming cost V 3 bases and J 2 bases, with 7 bases left between them. The CDR3 totals 13 residues. Looked up from germline, CDR1 is SSHAT and CDR2 is FNYEAQ (reference sequence). CDR3 in amino acids: CASSLSANTEAFF. CDR3 coding DNA: TGTGCCAGCAGCTTGAGTGCTAACACTGAAGCTTTCTTT. The variable domain in full, with the rest retrieved from reference TRBV7-7 and TRBJ1-1, is GAGVSQSPRYKVTKRGQDVTLRCDPISSHATLYWYQQALGQGPEFLTYFNYEAQPDKSGLPSDRFSAERPEGSISTLTIQRTEQRDSAMYRCASSLSANTEAFFGQGTRLTVV.

CDR3 nucleotide sequence: TGTGCCAGCCGAATTATAGCGGGATTGATGGAGACCCAGTACTTC. Protein: CASRIIAGLMETQYF. The J gene is TRBJ2-5, the V gene TRBV28, with 8 bases aligning to TRBD2. The V segment lost 8 bases and the J segment 5 bases; nucleotides outside the gene matches: 13. From germline, CDR1 is MDHEN and CDR2 SYDVKM. The CDR3 spans 15 residues.

Only one count was recorded for this clone. The chain links TRBV11-1 to TRBJ1-6; TRBD1 agrees at 9 bases. The length of the CDR3 is 15 residues. The V segment lost 5 bases and the J segment 7 bases; nucleotides outside the gene matches: 6. The germline CDR1 and CDR2 sequences are SGHAT and FQDESV (reference sequence). The CDR3 spells CASSKDRGWNSPLHF. The CDR3 DNA reads as TGTGCCAGCAGCAAGGACAGGGGATGGAATTCACCCCTCCACTTT.

About this clone: The junction and the germline gene differ at one end; a read error may be behind it. The DNA of the CDR3 is TGCGCCCGGAAAGAGGTGCCAGCGCCACCACTAAACTTC. Its translation: CARKEVPAPPLNF. V and J are TRBV4-1 and TRBJ2-7, with D unresolved. CDR3 length: 13 residues. CDR1 is MGHRA and CDR2 is YSYEKL in the germline V gene.

This chain connects TRBV19 to TRBJ2-7; 7 bases match TRBD1. The germline CDR1 and CDR2 sequences are LNHDA and SQIVND (reference sequence). V shed 4 bases and J 6 bases; nucleotides not matched to a gene: 9. The CDR3 is 14 amino acids. The CDR3 protein is CASSSPTGTAEQYF. The CDR3 region has the DNA TGTGCCAGTAGTAGCCCGACAGGGACGGCCGAGCAGTACTTC.

For the CDR3, the DNA is TGCGCCAGCAGGAGCGGAAACTCCTACAATGAGCAGTTCTTC. This sequence encodes CASRSGNSYNEQFF. V and J are TRBV5-1 and TRBJ2-1; D perhaps matches TRBD2 (5 bases). V was shortened by 5 bases and J by 0 bases, with 9 bases between the two germline ends. The CDR3 covers 14 residues. Germline V gives CDR1 SGHRS, CDR2 YFSETQ.

The chain links TRBV30 to TRBJ2-3; 10 nucleotides align to TRBD1. The CDR3 runs to 14 residues. The junction had 3 bases not matched to a gene; V was cut back by 5 bases and J by 1 base. Germline V gene data show CDR1 as GTSNPN and CDR2 as SVGIG (reference sequence). CDR3 bases: TGTGCCTGGGTAGGGACAGGGGGCACAGATACGCAGTATTTT. It translates to CAWVGTGGTDTQYF.

This chain's CDR3 is CASKIGRSSYNEQFF. CDR3 coding DNA: TGTGCCAGCAAGATAGGGCGGAGCTCCTACAATGAGCAGTTCTTC. The rearrangement uses TRBV28 and TRBJ2-1; D is uncertain. Between the trimmed V and J ends, which lost 7 bases and 0 bases, there was a span of 13 bases. The CDR3 runs 15 residues. Looked up from germline, CDR1 is MDHEN and CDR2 is SYDVKM.

The rearrangement links TRBV4-1 to TRBJ1-1; TRBD1 agrees at 9 bases. The CDR3 is 18 amino acids. CDR1 and CDR2 from the germline V gene are MGHRA and YSYEKL. Trimming took 1 base from V and 0 from J; bases not matched to a gene: 9. The DNA of the CDR3 is TGCGCCAGCAGCCAAGCCCTCGGACAGGGGTACATGAACACTGAAGCTTTCTTT. Amino acids: CASSQALGQGYMNTEAFF.

This clone has only one observation. The V and J genes are TRBV27 and TRBJ1-3; a possible D gene is TRBD1 (5 bases). From germline, CDR1 is MNHEY and CDR2 SMNVEV (reference sequence). Trimming took off 5 bases at V and 4 bases at J, with 12 bases between the two ends. This CDR3 contains 14 residues. In DNA form, the CDR3 reads TGTGCCAGCAGTAGTGGGACTACCGGAAACACCATATATTTT. This sequence encodes CASSSGTTGNTIYF.

The chain links TRBV29-1 to TRBJ2-1, with 11 bases identical to TRBD2. The CDR3 length is 16 residues. V lost 7 bases and J lost 7; bases outside the gene matches: 15. Germline V lookup: CDR1 SQVTM, CDR2 ANQGSEA. The CDR3 reads CSAYLAGGGFINEQFF. In nucleotides, the CDR3 is TGCAGCGCATATTTAGCGGGAGGGGGGTTCATAAATGAGCAGTTCTTC.

DNA for the CDR3: TGTGCCAGCAGCCCCTCCGGGACAACTAGCACAGATACGCAGTATTTT. Protein: CASSPSGTTSTDTQYF. The chain links TRBV9 to TRBJ2-3; D may be TRBD1 (6 bases). In germline, CDR1 is SGDLS, CDR2 YYNGEE. V shed 4 bases and J shed 0 bases, with 15 bases lying between them. The CDR3 has 16 residues.

This clone was picked up a small number of times. The same CDR3 can be traced to other DNA sequences in this sample. The chain has TRBV30 and TRBJ1-5; D remains ambiguous. V dropped 1 base and J dropped 4 bases, with 8 bases sitting between them. CDR3 size: 13 residues. Germline V gene data show CDR1 as GTSNPN and CDR2 as SVGIG (reference sequence). Here the CDR3 reads CAWSDSLNQPQHF. CDR3 nucleotides: TGTGCCTGGAGTGATAGCTTAAATCAGCCCCAGCATTTT.

This chain joins TRBV5-1 and TRBJ1-5; no clear D gene. V was cut by 1 base and J by 0 bases, with 17 bases left in between. The CDR3 length is 18 residues. The germline gives CDR1 SGHRS, CDR2 YFSETQ. The CDR3 reads CASSLQSFHLYSNQPQHF. The CDR3 bases are TGCGCCAGCAGCTTGCAGAGCTTCCACCTCTATAGCAATCAGCCCCAGCATTTT. Full variable domain (rest looked up from reference TRBV5-1 and TRBJ1-5): KAGVTQTPRYLIKTRGQQVTLSCSPISGHRSVSWYQQTPGQGLQFLFEYFSETQRNKGNFPGRFSGRQFSNSRSEMNVSTLELGDSALYLCASSLQSFHLYSNQPQHFGDGTRLSIL.

CDR3 loop: CASSSNRAANEKLFF. As DNA, the CDR3 is TGTGCCAGCTCATCAAACAGGGCGGCTAATGAAAAACTGTTTTTT. The rearrangement links TRBV18 to TRBJ1-4; D possibly corresponds to TRBD1 (6 bases). The CDR3 length is 15 residues. Germline V gene data show CDR1 as KGHSH and CDR2 as LQKENI. V was pared by 5 bases and J by 3 bases, with 13 bases between.